This TCR beta chain was sequenced for a study of shared clonotypes between healthy human individuals (dated by TCRdb to 2020 to 2021). For the wider study: The cohort comprised a couple of women and a few men aged 18 to 49 years. Each donor's leukapheresis produced roughly between roughly 0.94 and 9.5 billion PBMCs. To estimate repertoire size and how much clonotype sharing occurs between individuals, the study deeply sequenced the blood TCR repertoires of several healthy adults. To increase sequencing depth and limit assay-specific biases, TCR repertoire library preparation and sequencing were carried out by different laboratories using diverse techniques. For each donor, CD4 naive and CD4 memory were each run on three plates, CD8 naive on two plates, and CD8 memory on one plate. The study at large found these results: Because the study included only a small number of donors, the genetic and exposure-history diversity represented was limited. Estimated clonotype richness was generally larger for naive than for memory subsets. Sampling was restricted to blood, and TCR repertoires in tissue are likely to differ from TCR repertoires in blood. Higher generation probabilities were observed for clonotypes shared by all four sorted-subset donors than for non-shared clonotypes. Even with the large sequencing depth, rarefaction of the sorted-subset datasets indicated that sequencing was incomplete. Pairwise subsampling indicated that sequencing depth was expected to affect the degree of clonotype sharing among donors. Across a few donors, approximately 4.6% of naive CD4, approximately 3.5% of naive CD8, under 2.5% of memory CD4, and 0.3% to 0.45% of memory CD8 clonotypes were shared.

This clone was recorded only once. Its cognate antigen has yet to be identified. No base quality information exists; no much larger clone differs at one position. Donors were healthy HIV-negative adults with no recently reported acute infections or vaccinations. Every donor was a Caucasian adult living in Nashville, Tennessee, USA. CD8 memory samples consisted of magnetically selected CD45RO+ cells combined with CCR7-negative CD45RA+ effector memory (TemRA) cells. Blood was obtained by leukapheresis, after which PBMCs were separated by Ficoll-Histopaque density gradient centrifugation and cryopreserved in liquid nitrogen vapor phase. Purity and quantity of every magnetically sorted T cell population were checked by analytical flow cytometry. Genomic DNA was isolated from every sorted fraction and measured by UV absorbance on a Nanodrop 2000c. Between the V and J ends, shortened by 2 bases and 5 bases respectively, the junction contains 7 bases. The germline V gene supplies CDR1 SGDLS and CDR2 YYNGEE. The CDR3 runs 12 residues from the cysteine to the phenylalanine. Just the 36-base CDR3 DNA is kept, in frame starting at base 1.

TCR CDR3 regions were amplified from genomic DNA by multiplex PCR using the deep immunoSEQ assay. Extracted genomic DNA from each cell subset was spread evenly across all wells of several immunoSEQ 96-well plates, with each plate serving as a replicate. Each replicate PCR for sorted subsets received approximately 200 ng genomic DNA, equal to 28,000 or so T cell genomes. Purified libraries were quantified with a Qubit 3.0 fluorometer, sized on a Bioanalyzer 2100, and re-quantified with the KAPA Library Quantification kit. A separate single-read 150-cycle Illumina NextSeq 550 flow cell was used to sequence each immunoSEQ 96-well plate. Turning to the authors' computational methods: The immunoSEQ output contained only junctional sequences without quality scores, so filtering could not match that applied to full-length reads. Sequences were annotated with PyIR, a Python wrapper for IgBLAST v1.9, and V/J genes and CDR3 were assigned using IMGT germline references. Reads were removed for weak V/J assignments (E-value above 1e-6), missing CDR3, stop codons, out-of-frame junctions, or ambiguous translated residues. A V3J clonotype was defined by an identical inferred V gene, J gene, and CDR3 amino acid sequence. The percentage overlap between two repertoires was calculated by dividing the number of shared unique clonotypes by the size of the smaller repertoire. RTK rarefaction, the Chao1 estimator, and Recon v2.1 estimates of unobserved clonotypes were used to assess repertoire richness. OLGA was used to compute generation probabilities for all TCRbeta clonotypes that the gDNA method yielded from a handful of donors. TCRdb retrieved this table from immuneACCESS and kept in-frame rearrangements only. Not all clones are present; in checked studies, unresolved V genes account for under half, and no reason is known for the remainder. V and J calls and clone size come straight from that table; D and trimming were deduced from the DNA. Here the sample has fewer than 130,000 clones; about 70% occur a single time. Of the sample, over 20% is held by the ten largest clones.

The chain uses TRBV9 and TRBJ2-5; no D segment can be confidently identified. The receptor's source is a woman in her 30s in good health. The sample was memory CD8+ T cells sorted from blood. This sample's cell subset or site label indicates: CD45RO+ cells pooled with CCR7-negative TemRA cells. The CDR3 region has the sequence CASSVVGETQYF. The bases read TGTGCCAGCAGCGTGGTGGGGGAGACCCAGTACTTC. The reference TRBV9 and TRBJ2-5 proteins fill in what lies around the CDR3, so the full variable domain reads DSGVTQTPKHLITATGQRVTLRCSPRSGDLSVYWYQQSLDQGLQFLIQYYNGEERAKGNILERFSAQQFPDLHSELNLSSLELGDSALYFCASSVVGETQYFGPGTRLLVL.